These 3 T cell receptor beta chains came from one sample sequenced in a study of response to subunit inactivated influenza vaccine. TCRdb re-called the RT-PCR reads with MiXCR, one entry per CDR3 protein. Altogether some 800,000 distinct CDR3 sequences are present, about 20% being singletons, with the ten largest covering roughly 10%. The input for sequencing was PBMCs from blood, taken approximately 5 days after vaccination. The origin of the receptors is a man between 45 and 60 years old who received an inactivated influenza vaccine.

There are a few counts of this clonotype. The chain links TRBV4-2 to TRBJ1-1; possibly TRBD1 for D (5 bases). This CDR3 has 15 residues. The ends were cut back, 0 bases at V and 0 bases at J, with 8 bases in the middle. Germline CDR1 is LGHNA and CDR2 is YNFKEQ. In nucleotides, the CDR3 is TGTGCCAGCAGCCAAGATCAGGGTATGAACACTGAAGCTTTCTTT. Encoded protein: CASSQDQGMNTEAFF.

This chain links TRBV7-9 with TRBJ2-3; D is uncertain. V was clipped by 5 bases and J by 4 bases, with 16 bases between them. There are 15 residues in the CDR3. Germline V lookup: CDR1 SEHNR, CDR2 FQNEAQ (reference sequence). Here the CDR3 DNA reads TGTGCCAGCAGCCTGAGTTGGAGAGGAGCAGATACGCAGTATTTT. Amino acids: CASSLSWRGADTQYF.

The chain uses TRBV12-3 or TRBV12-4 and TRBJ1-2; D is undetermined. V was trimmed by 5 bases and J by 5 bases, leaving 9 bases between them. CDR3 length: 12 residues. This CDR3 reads CASSTRMYGYTF. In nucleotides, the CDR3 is TGTGCCAGCAGTACCAGAATGTATGGCTACACCTTC.